Shown below are 30 T cell receptor beta chains from a single sample sequenced in a study of blood T cell repertoires in COVID-19. Assay: immunoSEQ multiplex PCR; the TCRdb copy retains only in-frame clones and omits some. The data hold roughly 670,000 clones, with about 87% observed a single time. The sample consisted of peripheral blood. These receptors originate from a woman aged 18-35 years with acute or convalescent COVID-19.

The chain has TRBV28 and TRBJ1-3; D uncertain. This CDR3 spans 16 amino acids. With 1 base removed from V and 2 bases from J, the gap between germline ends came to 12 bases. The germline CDR1 and CDR2 sequences are MDHEN and SYDVKM. This CDR3 reads CASSLYLTGTGNTIYF. DNA for the CDR3: TGTGCCAGCAGTTTATATCTTACGGGTACTGGAAACACCATATATTTT.

The V and J genes are TRBV27 and TRBJ2-7, with D possibly being TRBD1 (5 bases). Germline-derived CDR1 and CDR2 are MNHEY and SMNVEV (reference sequence). V lost 4 bases to trimming and J lost 1 base, with 8 bases between them. There are 13 residues in the CDR3. The CDR3 DNA follows: TGTGCCAGCAGTTGGGGCAGATCCTACGAGCAGTACTTC. It yields the protein CASSWGRSYEQYF.

The CDR3 DNA reads as TGTGCCAGAAGCCCACAGGAAAATTCACCCCTCCACTTT. Encoded protein: CARSPQENSPLHF. The chain joins TRBV5-3 to TRBJ1-6, with D tentatively TRBD1 (5 bases). TRBV5-3 qualifies as an ORF whose function is uncertain. This CDR3 region has 13 residues. V was shortened by 4 bases and J by 7 bases, with 9 bases between the two germline ends.

The sample holds one count of this clone. CDR3 in amino acids: CASSLARTGRTEAFF. In DNA form, the CDR3 reads TGCGCCAGCAGCTTGGCCCGGACAGGGAGGACTGAAGCTTTCTTT. The chain is built from TRBV5-1 and TRBJ1-1; TRBD1 aligns across 8 bases. The germline CDR1 and CDR2 sequences are SGHRS and YFSETQ. Germline trimming cut 0 bases from V and 5 bases from J; bases unmatched to any gene: 6. The CDR3 runs 15 residues.

This chain uses TRBV14 with TRBJ1-1, with 7 bases lining up with TRBD1. Per the germline V gene, CDR1 is SGHDN and CDR2 is FVKESK. Trimming cost V 1 base and J 0 bases; bases outside gene matches: 11. There are 18 residues in the CDR3. The CDR3 DNA reads as TGTGCCAGCAGCCAAGGGCCAGGGGGATCTTATATGAACACTGAAGCTTTCTTT. Translation: CASSQGPGGSYMNTEAFF.

The CDR3 spells CASSGGTGNTIYF. Here the CDR3 DNA reads TGTGCCAGCAGTGGAGGGACAGGAAACACCATATATTTT. The genes are TRBV2 and TRBJ1-3; the D gene is possibly TRBD1 (6 bases). Looked up from germline, CDR1 is SNHLY and CDR2 is FYNNEI. Trimming removed 4 bases from V and 4 bases from J, with 8 bases in between. This CDR3 has 13 residues.

This chain joins TRBV7-2 and TRBJ1-3; a weak D match, TRBD1 (6 bases). Trimming removed 5 bases from V and 1 base from J, with 12 bases in between. CDR3 size: 15 residues. CDR1 and CDR2 (germline): SGHTA, FQGNSA. The CDR3, as DNA: TGTGCCAGCAGCACCGGGACACCGTCTGGAAACACCATATATTTT. The encoded protein is CASSTGTPSGNTIYF.

This clone has just one count. CDR3 bases: TGCGCCAGCAGCTCCGGACAGGGGTTTGGCTACACCTTC. This sequence encodes CASSSGQGFGYTF. This sequence joins TRBV5-1 and TRBJ1-2; 9 bases fit TRBD1. CDR1 is SGHRS and CDR2 is YFSETQ in the germline V gene. The CDR3 totals 13 residues. V shed 3 bases and J 7 bases; nucleotides not matched to a gene: 4.

Written as DNA, the CDR3 is TGTGCCAGCAGCTTGGGGACAGGGGGGTACTATGGCTACACCTTC. This codes for CASSLGTGGYYGYTF. The rearrangement uses TRBV13 and TRBJ1-2; 11 bases are a match to TRBD1. Per the germline V gene, CDR1 is PRHDT and CDR2 is FYEKMQ (reference sequence). V was clipped by 3 bases and J by 3 bases; unmatched bases: 3. This CDR3 comprises 15 residues.

J is TRBJ2-7 and V is TRBV28, with D perhaps matching TRBD2 (6 bases). The CDR3 loop spans 17 amino acids. Trimming pared 4 bases from V and 6 bases from J, leaving 25 bases between. Germline assignment: CDR1 MDHEN and CDR2 SYDVKM. CDR3 sequence: CASSSNRQYTSSGEQYF. CDR3 in DNA: TGTGCCAGCAGTTCCAATCGTCAATATACTAGCTCCGGCGAGCAGTACTTC. The full variable domain, rest sourced from reference TRBV28 and TRBJ2-7, is DVKVTQSSRYLVKRTGEKVFLECVQDMDHENMFWYRQDPGLGLRLIYFSYDVKMKEKGDIPEGYSVSREKKERFSLILESASTNQTSMYLCASSSNRQYTSSGEQYFGPGTRLTVT.

As DNA, the CDR3 is TGTGCCAGCAGCCAGGGGCGCCTACCTTACAATGAGCAGTTCTTC. It is translated as CASSQGRLPYNEQFF. This chain links TRBV3-1 (or the pseudogene TRBV3-2) with TRBJ2-1; TRBD1 is a possible D gene (5 bases). The CDR3 has 15 amino acids. V was pared by 3 bases and J by 4 bases, with 13 bases between. Looked up from germline, CDR1 is LGHDT and CDR2 is YNNKEL (reference sequence).

This sequence joins TRBV19 and TRBJ2-2, with D perhaps matching TRBD2 (6 bases). The V end lost 10 bases, the J end lost 2 bases, and 23 bases lay between the germline ends. CDR3 length: 17 amino acids. Germline CDR1 is LNHDA and CDR2 is SQIVND (reference sequence). The CDR3, as DNA: TGTGCCACCCCAGCCCCCGCCGGGGGAGGCAACACCGGGGAGCTGTTTTTT. It yields the protein CATPAPAGGGNTGELFF.

This CDR3 reads CASSFNRRGPGELFF. In DNA form, the CDR3 reads TGTGCCAGCAGCTTCAATCGGCGGGGTCCCGGGGAGCTGTTTTTT. This chain connects TRBV5-6 to TRBJ2-2; weak D call: TRBD2 (6 bases). V was trimmed by 2 bases and J by 6 bases, leaving 14 bases between them. CDR3 length: 15 residues. Germline CDR1 reads SGHDT; CDR2 reads YYEEEE.

The rearrangement joins TRBV15 to TRBJ2-5, with 7 nucleotides matching TRBD2. Germline values: CDR1 LNHNV, CDR2 YYDKDF (reference sequence). The CDR3 extends over 14 amino acids. V shed 3 bases, J shed 4 bases, and the junction held 5 bases outside the gene matches. In nucleotides, the CDR3 is TGTGCCACCAGCAGCCAGACTAGCCGAGAGACCCAGTACTTC. It translates to CATSSQTSRETQYF.

Notes on this clone: This same CDR3 is encoded by further DNA sequences in the sample. The chain joins TRBV19 to TRBJ1-5; TRBD1 might be the D (6 bases). V shed 3 bases and J shed 1 base, with 7 bases lying between them. Per the germline V gene, CDR1 is LNHDA and CDR2 is SQIVND (reference sequence). This CDR3 has 14 amino acids. The CDR3 nucleotides are TGTGCCAGTAGTATTAGGGGGAGCAATCAGCCCCAGCATTTT. Translated: CASSIRGSNQPQHF.

The chain uses TRBV13 and TRBJ1-2, with 8 positions matching TRBD1. Trimming at V came to 5 bases and at J to 4 bases, leaving 12 bases not matched to a gene. The germline gives CDR1 PRHDT, CDR2 FYEKMQ (reference sequence). This CDR3 comprises 16 residues. CDR3 sequence reads: CASSPRQGPGVYGYTF. The CDR3 nucleotides read TGTGCCAGCAGCCCTAGACAGGGGCCAGGGGTCTATGGCTACACCTTC.

This clone was observed once. The rearrangement joins TRBV7-2 to TRBJ2-3, with unresolved D. CDR1 is SGHTA, CDR2 FQGNSA, per germline. This CDR3 region has 14 residues. Trimming left V 0 bases short and J 2 bases short, with 6 bases between. CDR3 protein: CASSLARNTDTQYF. CDR3 in DNA: TGTGCCAGCAGCTTAGCGCGGAACACAGATACGCAGTATTTT.

The chain combines TRBV7-9 with TRBJ1-2; TRBD1 agrees at 8 bases. This CDR3 has 17 residues. The J segment lost 3 bases and the V segment lost 2 bases, leaving 11 bases of the junction unmatched. Germline CDR1 SEHNR, CDR2 FQNEAQ (reference sequence). The CDR3 is CASSLSPDRVIDYGYTF. Here the CDR3 DNA reads TGTGCCAGCAGCTTAAGTCCGGACAGGGTCATAGACTATGGCTACACCTTC.

The chain combines TRBV7-2 with TRBJ1-2; 8 bases map to TRBD1. The trim removed 5 bases at V and 4 bases at J, leaving 6 bases unmatched. Germline CDR1 reads SGHTA; CDR2 reads FQGNSA. The CDR3 runs 14 residues. The CDR3 sequence is CASSETGEGYGYTF. Written as DNA, the CDR3 is TGTGCCAGCAGCGAGACAGGGGAGGGCTATGGCTACACCTTC.

This clone has only one observation. The rearrangement joins TRBV5-6 to TRBJ1-2, with 10 bases identical to TRBD1. V shed 3 bases, J shed 4 bases, and the junction held 3 bases outside the gene matches. CDR3 length equals 14 residues. Germline loops: CDR1 SGHDT, CDR2 YYEEEE. The CDR3 protein is CASSWDRGFYGYTF. The CDR3 DNA is TGTGCCAGCAGCTGGGACAGGGGATTCTATGGCTACACCTTC. Full variable domain (missing parts from reference TRBV5-6 and TRBJ1-2): DAGVTQSPTHLIKTRGQQVTLRCSPKSGHDTVSWYQQALGQGPQFIFQYYEEEERQRGNFPDRFSGHQFPNYSSELNVNALLLGDSALYLCASSWDRGFYGYTFGSGTRLTVV.

The V and J genes are TRBV7-2 and TRBJ1-1; possible D gene TRBD1, 5 bases. The CDR3 is 17 amino acids. Deletions cut 5 bases from V and 0 bases from J, with 19 bases between. Germline values: CDR1 SGHTA, CDR2 FQGNSA. CDR3 region: CASSHPGRGGMNTEAFF. CDR3 sequence (DNA): TGTGCCAGCAGCCACCCCGGTAGGGGCGGTATGAACACTGAAGCTTTCTTT.

The V and J genes are TRBV7-2 and TRBJ2-6; no clear D. The germline V gene encodes CDR1 SGHTA and CDR2 FQGNSA. The V end lost 0 bases, the J end lost 0 bases, and 6 bases lay between the germline ends. The CDR3 totals 16 residues. The CDR3 coding sequence is TGTGCCAGCAGCTTAGCGGAGCCCTCTGGGGCCAACGTCCTGACTTTC. It encodes CASSLAEPSGANVLTF.

The chain uses TRBV6-6 and TRBJ1-5; 8 bases align to TRBD1. The CDR3 contains 13 residues. The germline V gene encodes CDR1 MNHNY and CDR2 SVGAGI (reference sequence). J gave up 4 bases and V 8 bases, and 4 bases lay outside the gene matches. The CDR3 nucleotides read TGTGCCAGCGTTACAGGGGGTAATCAGCCCCAGCATTTT. Protein product: CASVTGGNQPQHF.

The V and J genes are TRBV19 and TRBJ2-1; 10 nucleotides line up with TRBD2. Germline CDR1 reads LNHDA; CDR2 reads SQIVND (reference sequence). The CDR3 sequence is 13 residues long. V gave up 4 bases and J gave up 7 bases; unmatched junction bases: 1. CDR3 protein: CASSTSGGNEQFF. DNA of the CDR3: TGTGCCAGTAGTACTAGCGGGGGAAATGAGCAGTTCTTC.

The rearrangement uses TRBV30 and TRBJ2-7, with 11 bases lining up with TRBD2. After removal of 1 base from V and 0 bases from J, the junction contained 2 bases not matched to a gene. This CDR3 has 15 residues. Per the germline V gene, CDR1 is GTSNPN and CDR2 is SVGIG (reference sequence). The CDR3 DNA sequence: TGTGCCTGGAGTGGGGGACTAGCGGACTCCTACGAGCAGTACTTC. Translating it yields CAWSGGLADSYEQYF.

The chain combines TRBV7-3 with TRBJ1-3, with D hard to call. The CDR3 has 15 amino acids. CDR1 SGHTA and CDR2 FQGTGA come from the germline V gene. V lost 5 bases to trimming and J lost 0 bases, with 11 bases between them. CDR3 region: CASSLTGSSGNTIYF. CDR3 in DNA: TGTGCCAGCAGCCTGACGGGAAGCTCTGGAAACACCATATATTTT.

The V and J genes are TRBV19 and TRBJ1-2, with D perhaps matching TRBD1 (6 bases). The germline V gene encodes CDR1 LNHDA and CDR2 SQIVND (reference sequence). V was cut by 5 bases and J by 7 bases, with 23 bases left in between. The CDR3 runs to 16 residues. The CDR3: CASSPLSAGQPFGYTF. CDR3 DNA: TGTGCCAGTAGTCCTCTTTCCGCTGGACAGCCCTTTGGCTACACCTTC.

This sequence joins TRBV30 and TRBJ1-2; a weak D match, TRBD1 (5 bases). The CDR3 totals 12 residues. Per the germline V gene, CDR1 is GTSNPN and CDR2 is SVGIG (reference sequence). CDR3 DNA sequence: TGTGCGGCGGGGGGTAAGAGCTATGGCTACACCTTC. Translation gives CAAGGKSYGYTF. The entire variable domain, with the rest obtained from reference TRBV30 and TRBJ1-2, is as follows: SQTIHQWPATLVQPVGSPLSLECTVEGTSNPNLYWYRQAAGRGLQLLFYSVGIGQISSEVPQNLSASRPQDRQFILSSKKLLLSDSGFYLCAAGGKSYGYTFGSGTRLTVV.

The chain carries TRBV21-1 and TRBJ1-2. TRBV21-1 has pseudogene status. The CDR3 is made up of 16 amino acids. The CDR3 protein is CASSKVKQRAHYGYTF. In nucleotides, the CDR3 is TGTGCCAGCAGCAAAGTAAAACAGAGGGCTCACTATGGCTACACCTTC.

This chain links TRBV6-2 or TRBV6-3 with TRBJ1-5; D remains ambiguous. CDR1 is MNHEY, CDR2 SVGEGT, per germline. The CDR3 length is 13 residues. Trimming cost V 4 bases and J 0 bases, with 4 bases left between them. CDR3 region: CASSSYSNQPQHF. The CDR3 DNA sequence: TGTGCCAGCAGTTCCTATAGCAATCAGCCCCAGCATTTT.